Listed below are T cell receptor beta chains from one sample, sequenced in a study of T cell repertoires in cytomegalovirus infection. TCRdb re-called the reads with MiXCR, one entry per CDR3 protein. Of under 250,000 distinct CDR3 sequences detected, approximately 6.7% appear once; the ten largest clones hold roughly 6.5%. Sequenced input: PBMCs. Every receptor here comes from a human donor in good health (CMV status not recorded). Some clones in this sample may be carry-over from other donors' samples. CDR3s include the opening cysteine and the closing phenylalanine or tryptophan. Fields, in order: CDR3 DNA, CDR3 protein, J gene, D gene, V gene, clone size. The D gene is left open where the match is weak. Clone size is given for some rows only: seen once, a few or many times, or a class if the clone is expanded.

cdr3_nt: TGTGCCAGCAGCCGAACCGGGACAGGGGGCGGACAGCCCCAGCATTTT; cdr3_aa: CASSRTGTGGGQPQHF; j_call: TRBJ1-5; d_call: TRBD1; v_call: TRBV11-2; clone_size: many
cdr3_nt: TGTGCCAGCAGCTTAGAGACGGGGTTCACCGGGGAGCTGTTTTTT; cdr3_aa: CASSLETGFTGELFF; j_call: TRBJ2-2; d_call: -; v_call: TRBV11-2; clone_size: many
cdr3_nt: TGTGCCAGCAGCTTAGTGGGGGGAGGCGGCAATCAGCCCCAGCATTTT; cdr3_aa: CASSLVGGGGNQPQHF; j_call: TRBJ1-5; d_call: -; v_call: TRBV7-2; clone_size: many
cdr3_nt: TGCGCCAGCAGCGGTGACAGGTTCTATGGCTACACCTTC; cdr3_aa: CASSGDRFYGYTF; j_call: TRBJ1-2; d_call: -; v_call: TRBV4-1; clone_size: many
cdr3_nt: TGCAGTGTCCTTCGGAGTGGGGCCAACGTCCTGACTTTC; cdr3_aa: CSVLRSGANVLTF; j_call: TRBJ2-6; d_call: -; v_call: TRBV20-1; clone_size: many
cdr3_nt: TGTGCCAGCAGTTACTCGAAAGCGACCGCCTACGAGCAGTACTTC; cdr3_aa: CASSYSKATAYEQYF; j_call: TRBJ2-7; d_call: -; v_call: TRBV6-5; clone_size: -
cdr3_nt: TGCAGTGCTAGAACGGGCGGGACCCAGCATTTT; cdr3_aa: CSARTGGTQHF; j_call: TRBJ1-5; d_call: -; v_call: TRBV20-1; clone_size: few
cdr3_nt: TGTGCCAGCAGTGGACTAGCGGAGAGGCCACGGGGCTCCTACGAGCAGTACTTC; cdr3_aa: CASSGLAERPRGSYEQYF; j_call: TRBJ2-7; d_call: TRBD2; v_call: TRBV12-3/TRBV12-4; clone_size: few
cdr3_nt: TGTGCCAGTAGTATAAGGTCGGGGGGGCGCAATGAGCAGTTCTTC; cdr3_aa: CASSIRSGGRNEQFF; j_call: TRBJ2-1; d_call: TRBD2; v_call: TRBV19; clone_size: many
cdr3_nt: TGTGCCAGCAGCGTCACAGGATCCTCCCCAGGCGAGCAGTACTTC; cdr3_aa: CASSVTGSSPGEQYF; j_call: TRBJ2-7; d_call: -; v_call: TRBV9; clone_size: -
cdr3_nt: TGCAGTGCCTGGACTAGCGGGGGGAGCACAGATACGCAGTATTTT; cdr3_aa: CSAWTSGGSTDTQYF; j_call: TRBJ2-3; d_call: TRBD2; v_call: TRBV20-1; clone_size: many
cdr3_nt: TGTGCCAGCAGTTTACGGTCTCGGGGGGCAGAAACCTTC; cdr3_aa: CASSLRSRGAETF; j_call: TRBJ1-2; d_call: -; v_call: TRBV28; clone_size: many
cdr3_nt: TGTGCCAGCAGCGGCTACGGGGGCCATAGCAATCAGCCCCAGCATTTT; cdr3_aa: CASSGYGGHSNQPQHF; j_call: TRBJ1-5; d_call: -; v_call: TRBV7-2; clone_size: many
cdr3_nt: TGTGCCAGCAGTGACTCGCGAGACGGGCCCCTTGGCTATGGCTACACCTTC; cdr3_aa: CASSDSRDGPLGYGYTF; j_call: TRBJ1-2; d_call: -; v_call: TRBV2; clone_size: -
cdr3_nt: TGCAGTGCTTGGACTAGCGGGAAGAACACCGGGGAGCTGTTTTTT; cdr3_aa: CSAWTSGKNTGELFF; j_call: TRBJ2-2; d_call: TRBD2; v_call: TRBV20-1; clone_size: many
cdr3_nt: TGTGCCAGCAGTGAACTAGCGGGGGGTCTATACAATGAGCAGTTCTTC; cdr3_aa: CASSELAGGLYNEQFF; j_call: TRBJ2-1; d_call: TRBD2; v_call: TRBV6-1; clone_size: many
cdr3_nt: TGCAGTGCTAGATTCCAGGGAAGGCGTGAGACCCAGTACTTC; cdr3_aa: CSARFQGRRETQYF; j_call: TRBJ2-5; d_call: -; v_call: TRBV20-1; clone_size: many
cdr3_nt: TGTGCCAGCAGCAATCGGGATCTTGGGTTGAACACTGAAGCTTTCTTT; cdr3_aa: CASSNRDLGLNTEAFF; j_call: TRBJ1-1; d_call: -; v_call: TRBV5-8; clone_size: -
cdr3_nt: TGTGCCAGCAGTAGCAGAGCATTCTCCTACGAGCAGTACTTC; cdr3_aa: CASSSRAFSYEQYF; j_call: TRBJ2-7; d_call: -; v_call: TRBV6-2/TRBV6-3; clone_size: many
cdr3_nt: TGTGCCAGCAGTCCCGGGACATTGAGACAAGAGACCCAGTACTTC; cdr3_aa: CASSPGTLRQETQYF; j_call: TRBJ2-5; d_call: -; v_call: TRBV28; clone_size: few
cdr3_nt: TGTGCCACCCTGAGAGGGATCACCGGGGAGCTGTTTTTT; cdr3_aa: CATLRGITGELFF; j_call: TRBJ2-2; d_call: -; v_call: TRBV6-2/TRBV6-3; clone_size: many
cdr3_nt: TGTGCCAGCTCACCGGCGACAGAGTTATCCGAGCAGTACTTC; cdr3_aa: CASSPATELSEQYF; j_call: TRBJ2-7; d_call: -; v_call: TRBV18; clone_size: few
cdr3_nt: TGCAGTGTCGGGTGGGGCCAAACGGCACCCCTCCACTTT; cdr3_aa: CSVGWGQTAPLHF; j_call: TRBJ1-6; d_call: -; v_call: TRBV20-1; clone_size: few
cdr3_nt: TGTGCCAGCAGTTTAGCGCGGCTAGCGGGGGGCCTCACAATCCCCTACAATGAGCAGTTCTTC; cdr3_aa: CASSLARLAGGLTIPYNEQFF; j_call: TRBJ2-1; d_call: TRBD2; v_call: TRBV12-3/TRBV12-4; clone_size: many
cdr3_nt: TGTGCCAGCAGCACCGGGACAGGGGTTTCCAACGAGCAGTACTTC; cdr3_aa: CASSTGTGVSNEQYF; j_call: TRBJ2-7; d_call: TRBD1; v_call: TRBV5-6; clone_size: many
cdr3_nt: TGCAGCGTTGATCAAGGGCAGGGGGAAGGCTACACCTTC; cdr3_aa: CSVDQGQGEGYTF; j_call: TRBJ1-2; d_call: TRBD1; v_call: TRBV29-1; clone_size: few
cdr3_nt: TGTGCCAGCAGTTCCTCCGGGACAGCCTTTTCTGAAGCTTTCTTT; cdr3_aa: CASSSSGTAFSEAFF; j_call: TRBJ1-1; d_call: TRBD1; v_call: TRBV28; clone_size: many
cdr3_nt: TGTGCCAGCAGCCGCGGGGGACAGGGGGCCAATGAGCAGTTCTTC; cdr3_aa: CASSRGGQGANEQFF; j_call: TRBJ2-1; d_call: TRBD1; v_call: TRBV7-2; clone_size: many
cdr3_nt: TGTGCCAGCAGCTTGCCCGAGGGGGGCCTTAACTATGGCTACACCTTC; cdr3_aa: CASSLPEGGLNYGYTF; j_call: TRBJ1-2; d_call: -; v_call: TRBV5-5; clone_size: many
cdr3_nt: TGTGCCAGCAGTTCCATGAGGGGAGGGTCCACGGAGACCCAGTACTTC; cdr3_aa: CASSSMRGGSTETQYF; j_call: TRBJ2-5; d_call: TRBD2; v_call: TRBV6-5; clone_size: many
cdr3_nt: TGTGCCAGCAGAGCGGTCTCGTCACCCCTCCACTTT; cdr3_aa: CASRAVSSPLHF; j_call: TRBJ1-6; d_call: -; v_call: TRBV28; clone_size: many
cdr3_nt: TGCAGTGCTAGAGCCGCGGGAGAGACCCAGTACTTC; cdr3_aa: CSARAAGETQYF; j_call: TRBJ2-5; d_call: -; v_call: TRBV20-1; clone_size: few
cdr3_nt: TGCGCCAGCAGTCCCGACAGGGCGGAAGGCTACACCTTC; cdr3_aa: CASSPDRAEGYTF; j_call: TRBJ1-2; d_call: TRBD1; v_call: TRBV5-1; clone_size: many
cdr3_nt: TGCAGTGCTAGGAGGGTAGGGGGGCAACACCGGGGCTACACCTTC; cdr3_aa: CSARRVGGQHRGYTF; j_call: TRBJ1-2; d_call: -; v_call: TRBV20-1; clone_size: many
cdr3_nt: TGTGCCAGCAGTGACGGGGGAGAACCCCGGGACGAGCAGTACTTC; cdr3_aa: CASSDGGEPRDEQYF; j_call: TRBJ2-7; d_call: -; v_call: TRBV6-4; clone_size: many
cdr3_nt: TGTGCCAGCAGCTTAGAATCCGCGAACACTGAAGCTTTCTTT; cdr3_aa: CASSLESANTEAFF; j_call: TRBJ1-1; d_call: -; v_call: TRBV7-2; clone_size: many
cdr3_nt: TGTGCCAGCAGTGAAGCGGGACAGGCATACTTT; cdr3_aa: CASSEAGQAYF; j_call: TRBJ1-1; d_call: TRBD1; v_call: TRBV2; clone_size: many